This TCR beta chain comes out of a study of CD8 T cells in ankylosing spondylitis. General observations from the study: Previous work reported some of these motif variants in the synovial fluid and blood of reactive arthritis. Within matched ankylosing spondylitis synovial fluid, disease-linked clones were reportedly significantly enriched. Characteristic of ankylosing spondylitis blood, it appeared, was a TCR beta motif comprising several highly homologous variants.

The CDR3 spans 15 residues. CDR1 and CDR2 (germline): MNHNS, SASEGT. Trimming stripped 9 bases from V and 2 bases from J, with 18 bases between. Making use of molecular barcodes, quantitative 5'-RACE generated TCR beta libraries. One entry per CDR3 protein, called by TCRdb with MiXCR from the 5' RACE reads. The sample lists about 110,000 distinct CDR3 sequences, 24% seen once, with 9% to 15% in the top ten. This clonotype was detected a few times. Antigen unknown. The sequencing sample was made of synovial fluid, either unsorted or a sorted T cell fraction (not recorded which). The sequence was collected from a male donor with ankylosing spondylitis. The chain recombines TRBV6-1 with TRBJ2-3, with D perhaps assigned TRBD1 or TRBD2 (5 bases each). The CDR3 loop reads CASSVFGAPTDTQYF. The CDR3 DNA follows: TGTGCCAGTTCCGTCTTCGGGGCCCCCACAGATACGCAGTATTTT.